The 12 T cell receptor beta chains reported below all come from one sample, sequenced in a study of T cell responses to AZD1222 COVID-19 vaccine. TCRdb's copy holds only in-frame clones and misses some; the assay was immunoSEQ multiplex PCR. The data contain 130,000 to 150,000 clones, around 91% of them singletons. This sample comprised peripheral blood, obtained on day 0 of AZD1222 vaccination. Every receptor here comes from an adult in good health.

The chain employs TRBV18 and TRBJ2-1; 15 bases map to TRBD2. V shed 4 bases, J shed 0 bases, and the junction held 16 bases outside the gene matches. Germline V gene data show CDR1 as KGHSH and CDR2 as LQKENI. CDR3 length: 22 amino acids. This chain's CDR3 is CASSRGLAGGLHVPHSYNEQFF. The CDR3 nucleotides read TGTGCCAGCTCACGTGGACTAGCGGGAGGGCTACACGTCCCACACTCCTACAATGAGCAGTTCTTC.

The chain recombines TRBV7-3 with TRBJ1-1; possibly TRBD1 for D (6 bases). The CDR3 covers 15 residues. The germline V gene has CDR1 SGHTA and CDR2 FQGTGA. Trimming took 6 bases from V and 1 from J, leaving 15 bases between them. CDR3 loop: CASSRNGGGNTEAFF. CDR3 bases: TGTGCCAGCAGTCGAAACGGGGGCGGGAACACTGAAGCTTTCTTT.

The chain is built from TRBV5-1 and TRBJ1-1; TRBD1 might be the D (5 bases). Germline V gene data show CDR1 as SGHRS and CDR2 as YFSETQ. The V end was cut by 4 bases, the J end by 5 bases, with 18 bases between. The CDR3 runs 15 residues. The DNA of the CDR3 is TGCGCCAGCAGCCCGAGAGGGACGGTGGGGACTGAAGCTTTCTTT. This sequence encodes CASSPRGTVGTEAFF. Full variable domain (missing parts from reference TRBV5-1 and TRBJ1-1): KAGVTQTPRYLIKTRGQQVTLSCSPISGHRSVSWYQQTPGQGLQFLFEYFSETQRNKGNFPGRFSGRQFSNSRSEMNVSTLELGDSALYLCASSPRGTVGTEAFFGQGTRLTVV.

CDR3 amino acids: CASSPTADTQYF. Here the CDR3 DNA reads TGTGCCAGCAGTCCGACGGCAGATACGCAGTATTTT. The chain links TRBV2 to TRBJ2-3; no definite D call. Looked up from germline, CDR1 is SNHLY and CDR2 is FYNNEI. The CDR3 runs 12 residues. The V gene lost 5 bases and the J gene lost 4 bases, with 7 bases spanning the gap.

This chain uses TRBV11-3 with TRBJ2-2; 7 nucleotides line up with TRBD2. The CDR3 has 17 amino acids. The germline V gene has CDR1 SGHNT and CDR2 YENEEA. The ends lost 5 bases at V and 0 bases at J; junction bases unmatched: 9. The CDR3 sequence is CASSDRDYTSNTGELFF. The DNA for the CDR3 is TGTGCCAGCAGCGACCGGGACTACACTTCGAACACCGGGGAGCTGTTTTTT. The full variable domain, in which reference TRBV11-3 and TRBJ2-2 provide the parts outside the CDR3, is EAGVVQSPRYKIIEKKQPVAFWCNPISGHNTLYWYLQNLGQGPELLIRYENEEAVDDSQLPKDRFSAERLKGVDSTLKIQPAELGDSAVYLCASSDRDYTSNTGELFFGEGSRLTVL.

J is TRBJ2-1 and V is TRBV7-9; D may be TRBD2 (7 bases). V was clipped by 10 bases and J by 2 bases, with 15 bases between them. This CDR3 has 14 residues. Germline CDR1 and CDR2: SEHNR and FQNEAQ (reference sequence). CDR3 in DNA: TGTGCCATCAGGGGAGGGCTTACCTACAATGAGCAGTTCTTC. Residues: CAIRGGLTYNEQFF.

The V gene is TRBV5-1, the J gene TRBJ1-2; D not resolved. Germline loops: CDR1 SGHRS, CDR2 YFSETQ. Trimming took off 0 bases at V and 2 bases at J, with 5 bases between the two ends. There are 13 residues in the CDR3. CDR3 sequence reads: CASSLDRNYGYTF. The CDR3 DNA sequence: TGCGCCAGCAGCTTGGACAGAAACTATGGCTACACCTTC. Variable domain in full (rest from reference TRBV5-1 and TRBJ1-2): KAGVTQTPRYLIKTRGQQVTLSCSPISGHRSVSWYQQTPGQGLQFLFEYFSETQRNKGNFPGRFSGRQFSNSRSEMNVSTLELGDSALYLCASSLDRNYGYTFGSGTRLTVV.

The chain has TRBV14 and TRBJ1-3; D not resolved. Per germline, CDR1 SGHDN and CDR2 FVKESK. The CDR3 is made up of 15 amino acids. Trimming took off 8 bases at V and 0 bases at J, with 14 bases between the two ends. CDR3 sequence: CASRPGWISGNTIYF. In DNA form, the CDR3 reads TGTGCCAGCCGCCCGGGGTGGATCTCTGGAAACACCATATATTTT.

The rearrangement joins TRBV12-5 to TRBJ2-7; TRBD2 matches at 14 bases. Germline V lookup: CDR1 LGHNT, CDR2 FRNRAP. V gave up 2 bases and J gave up 4 bases; unmatched junction bases: 7. The length of the CDR3 is 17 residues. The CDR3 DNA follows: TGTGCTAGTGGTTTGAGGGGGACTAGCGGGGGACTTTACGAGCAGTACTTC. Protein product: CASGLRGTSGGLYEQYF.

The rearrangement joins TRBV28 to TRBJ2-5; unclear D gene. CDR3 length equals 13 residues. From germline, CDR1 is MDHEN and CDR2 SYDVKM. V lost 6 bases and J lost 1, with 9 bases in between. The CDR3 region is CASSKGFQETQYF. The CDR3 nucleotides are TGTGCCAGCAGCAAAGGGTTCCAAGAGACCCAGTACTTC. Full variable domain (rest looked up from reference TRBV28 and TRBJ2-5): DVKVTQSSRYLVKRTGEKVFLECVQDMDHENMFWYRQDPGLGLRLIYFSYDVKMKEKGDIPEGYSVSREKKERFSLILESASTNQTSMYLCASSKGFQETQYFGPGTRLLVL.

The rearrangement uses TRBV15 and TRBJ2-7, with 10 bases matching TRBD1. Germline V gives CDR1 LNHNV, CDR2 YYDKDF (reference sequence). V shed 6 bases, J shed 5 bases, and the junction held 10 bases outside the gene matches. The CDR3 is 15 residues long. In DNA form, the CDR3 reads TGTGCCACCAGTGCCTACCGGGACAGGGGCGACGAGCAGTACTTC. It codes for CATSAYRDRGDEQYF.

The genes are TRBV19 and TRBJ1-1, with D hard to call. V lost 1 base and J lost 11, with 11 bases in between. This CDR3 is 12 amino acids long. Germline V gene sequence: CDR1 LNHDA, CDR2 SQIVND (reference sequence). Here the CDR3 DNA reads TGTGCCAGTAGTATAGGCTCCTTGGGGGCTTTCTTT. It yields the protein CASSIGSLGAFF.